A selection of T cell receptor beta chains follows, all from one sample in a study of T cell responses to AZD1222 COVID-19 vaccine. The assay was immunoSEQ multiplex PCR, and TCRdb's table has in-frame clones only and misses some. This table holds about 120,000 clones, over 75% found once. The material sequenced was peripheral blood, taken 28 days after the second dose of the MenACWY control vaccine. These receptors were taken from an adult who received the MenACWY meningococcal vaccine as a control. Both conserved end residues are part of each CDR3. The order of the fields is J gene, D gene, V gene, clone size, CDR3 DNA, CDR3 protein. D genes are given only for firm matches. A row's size may be missing; if present it is once, few, many or a size class.

TRBJ2-7 | TRBD1 | TRBV9 | medium-sized | TGTGCCAGCAGCGTAGACGGCAGGGGGCATAAGCAGTACTTC | CASSVDGRGHKQYF
TRBJ1-2 | TRBD1 | TRBV19 | . | TGTGCCAGTAATGGCCCCCCGGGGGCAGGGGGCGCAGCTGGCTACACCTTC | CASNGPPGAGGAAGYTF
TRBJ2-1 | . | TRBV7-2 | . | TGTGCCAGCAGCTTAGCCTTCCCACTCTCGGAGCAGTTCTTC | CASSLAFPLSEQFF
TRBJ1-2 | TRBD1 | TRBV10-3 | . | TGTGCCATCAGATCAGACAGGGCTAACTATGGCTACACCTTC | CAIRSDRANYGYTF
TRBJ2-3 | . | TRBV5-6 | few | TGTGCCAGCAGCCTAACTAGCACAGATACGCAGTATTTT | CASSLTSTDTQYF
TRBJ1-1 | . | TRBV5-1 | . | TGCGCCAGCAGCTTGGGAGACAAGAACACTGAAGCTTTCTTT | CASSLGDKNTEAFF
TRBJ2-2 | TRBD1 | TRBV12-3/TRBV12-4 | . | TGTGCCAGCAGTCTGACAGGGTCCGGGGAGCTGTTTTTT | CASSLTGSGELFF
TRBJ1-4 | . | TRBV4-3 | . | TGCGCCAGCAGCCCGGGCCCGAATGAAAAACTGTTTTTT | CASSPGPNEKLFF
TRBJ1-1 | TRBD1 | TRBV12-5 | . | TGTGCTAGTGGTCCCGACTTGACAGGGACGGGCATAACCACTGAAGCTTTCTTT | CASGPDLTGTGITTEAFF
TRBJ2-4 | TRBD2 | TRBV7-2 | . | TGTGCCAGCAGCTTATATAGCGGGTTAGCCAAAAACATTCAGTACTTC | CASSLYSGLAKNIQYF
TRBJ2-5 | TRBD1 | TRBV7-6 | . | TGTGCCAGCAGCTTAGGGACAGGGAGGCCCCAAGAGACCCAGTACTTC | CASSLGTGRPQETQYF
TRBJ2-6 | . | TRBV21-1 | . | TGTGCCAGCAGCTCTGGGGCCAACGTCCTGACTTTC | CASSSGANVLTF
TRBJ1-5 | . | TRBV19 | . | TGTGCCAGTAGTATAGATCTTCAGCCCCAGCATTTT | CASSIDLQPQHF
TRBJ1-2 | TRBD1 | TRBV5-5 | . | TGTGCCAGCAGCGAATTGACAGGGTCCTATGGCTACACCTTC | CASSELTGSYGYTF
TRBJ1-2 | . | TRBV6-1 | . | TGTGCCAGCAGTGAGGCAGACAACAAGTATGGCTACACCTTC | CASSEADNKYGYTF
TRBJ2-7 | TRBD2 | TRBV18 | . | TGTGCCAGCTCAGCCCCTCTAGCGGGAGGGTCCTACGAGCAGTACTTC | CASSAPLAGGSYEQYF
TRBJ2-3 | . | TRBV27 | . | TGTGCCAGCAGTTTATCCTCCAGAGATACGCAGTATTTT | CASSLSSRDTQYF
TRBJ1-5 | TRBD1 | TRBV6-5 | . | TGTGCCAGCAGTCGAGACAGGGTCAATCAGCCCCAGCATTTT | CASSRDRVNQPQHF
TRBJ1-6 | TRBD1 | TRBV30 | many | TGTGCCTGGGACCCGGGACAGCCAAATTCACCCCTCCACTTT | CAWDPGQPNSPLHF
TRBJ1-1 | TRBD1 | TRBV7-2 | . | TGTGCCAGCAGCTCGAAGACAGGGATGAACACTGAAGCTTTCTTT | CASSSKTGMNTEAFF